The T cell receptor (beta chain) described here comes from a study of T-cell reconstitution after alpha-beta-depleted transplantation in children. Researchers prepared the TCRbeta library using unique molecular identifiers, the study reports. TCRdb re-derived calls from the PCR reads in MiXCR, one entry per CDR3 protein. The table shows fewer than 1 million distinct CDR3 sequences, with around 17% occurring only once. This clonotype was recorded a few times. Germline CDR1 is MNHEY and CDR2 is SMNVEV (reference sequence). V lost 4 bases, J lost 9 bases, and 18 bases lay in between. This CDR3 is 15 amino acids long.

The receptor was derived from a male patient younger than 18 who had a stem cell transplant for acute lymphoblastic leukemia, so the T cells may come from the graft donor. This specimen consisted of PBMCs, mostly from graft donor cells, obtained 360 days after TCRalphabeta/CD19-depleted stem cell transplant. The chain has TRBV27 and TRBJ2-2; either TRBD1 or TRBD2 may fit D (5 bases each). CDR3 sequence: CASSSRDLLGRELFF. The CDR3 region has the DNA TGTGCCAGCAGTTCAAGGGACCTCCTAGGGCGGGAGCTGTTTTTT.